Sequencing of this T cell receptor beta chain was carried out in a study of T cells in localized non-small cell lung cancer (dated by TCRdb to the early 2020s). About the full investigation: Comparing tumors with uninvolved tumor-adjacent lungs, the study looked at the T cell repertoires of over 200 patients with early-stage NSCLC. All 230 or so NSCLC patients in the cohort were treatment-naive and had localized lung tumors that were resected. NSCLC patients had a mean age of around 66 years, and around 130 were male and about a hundred female.

At diagnosis, tumor, uninvolved tumor-adjacent lung and peripheral blood were collected and then preserved as a mix of FFPE and fresh-frozen material. On the study overall, not on this receptor specifically: A median of about 50 of the top 100 tumor clones turned up in the paired uninvolved adjacent lung, and 25 to 30 of those clones also ranked among the top 100 of that same adjacent lung. Because of the exploratory design, TCR variables were selected using unadjusted p-values without false-discovery rate correction. Multi-region tumor sequencing was not performed, so intratumor heterogeneity could not be excluded. Higher blood T cell density associated with longer overall survival, while higher adjacent-lung clonality associated with shorter survival. Uninvolved tumor-adjacent lung showed the highest T cell clonality, higher than tumor, which suggests more focused antigenic responses in the uninvolved tumor-adjacent lung.

As regards this clone: The target of this receptor is not known. Base qualities are not provided; no much larger clone lies one nucleotide away.

The immunoSEQ Assay was used to sequence TCR beta CDR3 regions from DNA. Processing in the source paper ran as follows. T cell density was computed as TCR beta template counts normalized to usable DNA estimated by amplifying housekeeping genes. Richness was estimated with the preseqR package, extrapolating to 400,000 templates for PBMC samples and 120,000 templates for tissue samples. Clonality was defined by subtracting Pielou's evenness from one. Differential abundance testing on productive amino-acid clonotypes, with a minimum total count of 5 and an alpha of 0.1, was used to identify tissue-enriched TCRs. The Jaccard Index and the Morisita Overlap Index were used to quantify repertoire overlap between compartments. GLIPH grouped TCR beta CDR3s together with public tetramer-defined viral CDR3s, and a viral motif had to include at least three viral sequences and show V-gene enrichment. Held by TCRdb, this immuneACCESS table contains in-frame sequences only and omits some clones. Under half of the omission traces to an unresolved V gene where checked; the cause of the rest is unknown. V, J and clone size are taken as reported in that table, and D and trimming were inferred from the DNA itself. The sample table lists 2,000 to 2,500 clones, around a quarter of them with a count of one. The ten biggest clones cover about 15% of the sample.

The germline V gene encodes CDR1 LNHDA and CDR2 SQIVND (reference sequence). Trimming accounts for 4 bases at V and 0 bases at J, while the number of junction bases matched to no gene is 4. The CDR3 starts with the cysteine, ends with the phenylalanine, and has 15 residues. Of the read, only the CDR3 DNA is kept; its 45 bases are in frame from base 1. The sequence came from a male donor at least 60 years old with stage III lung adenocarcinoma. Here the chain combines TRBV19 and TRBJ2-3; a stretch of 7 junction bases matches TRBD1. The starting material was lung tumor tissue, obtained before any cancer treatment. For the CDR3, the sequence is CASSRRTGSTDTQYF. The DNA sequence is as follows: TGTGCCAGTAGTAGGAGGACAGGTAGCACAGATACGCAGTATTTT.